One sample yielded the 22 T cell receptor beta chains listed below, sequenced in a study of blood T cell dynamics during melanoma immunotherapy. The time point denotes: week 3, after first cycle of checkpoint inhibitor. Assay: immunoSEQ multiplex PCR; the TCRdb copy retains only in-frame clones and omits some. The sample has around 9,000 clones; about 90% are singletons. The sequencing here drew on blood, taken from a patient treated with checkpoint blockade. These receptors were taken from a human donor with melanoma.

This chain links TRBV7-2 with TRBJ1-5; D is possibly TRBD1 (5 bases). V was clipped by 4 bases and J by 11 bases, with 12 bases between them. Germline V gives CDR1 SGHTA, CDR2 FQGNSA. The CDR3 runs 12 residues. In DNA form, the CDR3 reads TGTGCCAGCAGCTCCACAGGTCGCGCCCAGCATTTT. Protein sequence: CASSSTGRAQHF.

The genes are TRBV6-1 and TRBJ1-3; 9 bases agree with TRBD1. CDR3 size: 14 residues. V dropped 6 bases and J dropped 4; count of bases not matched to a gene: 4. The V gene's germline CDR1 is MNHNS and CDR2 SASEGT. In DNA form, the CDR3 reads TGTGCCAGCAGCCAGGACAGGGGCGGAAACACCATATATTTT. The encoded protein is CASSQDRGGNTIYF.

The chain has TRBV28 and TRBJ1-5; 7 nucleotides agree with TRBD1. CDR3 length: 13 amino acids. CDR1 MDHEN and CDR2 SYDVKM come from the germline V gene. V lost 6 bases, J lost 7 bases, and 6 bases stayed unmatched. The CDR3 nucleotides are TGTGCCAGCAGACCGACAGGGCCCCAGCCCCAGCATTTT. It codes for CASRPTGPQPQHF.

The J gene is TRBJ2-3, the V gene TRBV5-1; the D gene is possibly TRBD2 (6 bases). Germline CDR1 SGHRS, CDR2 YFSETQ. The CDR3 length is 15 residues. V shed 4 bases and J shed 1 base, with 13 bases lying between them. The CDR3 loop reads CASSPGGAGTDTQYF. The CDR3 nucleotides read TGCGCCAGCAGCCCCGGGGGTGCTGGCACAGATACGCAGTATTTT.

The gene calls are TRBV28 and TRBJ2-3; D is possibly TRBD2 (6 bases). Germline CDR1 is MDHEN and CDR2 is SYDVKM. Between the trimmed V and J ends, which lost 5 bases and 2 bases, there was a span of 14 bases. This CDR3 comprises 15 residues. Here the CDR3 reads CASSQRAVSTDTQYF. The CDR3 DNA reads as TGTGCCAGCAGTCAGCGGGCCGTCTCCACAGATACGCAGTATTTT.

The V and J genes are TRBV2 and TRBJ1-5; TRBD1 matches 9 bases. V dropped 6 bases and J dropped 1; count of bases not matched to a gene: 7. Germline V CDR1 and CDR2: SNHLY, FYNNEI. This CDR3 region has 16 residues. CDR3 loop: CASRDRGGRSNQPQHF. The DNA of the CDR3 is TGTGCCAGCAGGGACAGGGGAGGGAGAAGCAATCAGCCCCAGCATTTT.

This chain's CDR3 is CSVLRVNYGYTF. The CDR3 DNA is TGCAGCGTCTTACGGGTTAACTATGGCTACACCTTC. The chain employs TRBV29-1 and TRBJ1-2; the D is unclear. Trimming left V 6 bases short and J 1 base short, with 9 bases between. CDR3 length equals 12 residues. The V gene's germline CDR1 is SQVTM and CDR2 ANQGSEA.

This chain links TRBV9 with TRBJ1-6; D gene unclear. CDR1 and CDR2 from the germline V gene are SGDLS and YYNGEE. Deletions cut 4 bases from V and 10 bases from J, with 9 bases between. This CDR3 contains 12 residues. The chain's CDR3 is CASSRGNSPLHF. In DNA, the CDR3 is TGTGCCAGCAGCCGAGGGAACTCACCCCTCCACTTT.

The J gene is TRBJ2-7, the V gene TRBV9; unclear D gene. The germline V and J ends were trimmed by 0 bases and 0 bases, with 7 bases remaining between them. Germline assignment: CDR1 SGDLS and CDR2 YYNGEE. The CDR3 contains 14 residues. The CDR3 loop reads CASSVAPSSYEQYF. In DNA, the CDR3 is TGTGCCAGCAGCGTAGCCCCGAGCTCCTACGAGCAGTACTTC.

This rearrangement joins TRBV18 to TRBJ1-1; D is uncertain. The CDR3 length is 14 residues. Germline CDR1 reads KGHSH; CDR2 reads LQKENI. Trimming pared 0 bases from V and 3 bases from J, leaving 8 bases between. CDR3 sequence reads: CASSPPSKYTEAFF. The CDR3 coding sequence is TGTGCCAGCTCACCACCGTCTAAGTACACTGAAGCTTTCTTT.

The chain carries TRBV9 and TRBJ2-3; 8 nucleotides agree with TRBD2. The V and J ends lost 6 bases and 0 bases, in that order; junction bases with no gene match: 3. Germline CDR1 is SGDLS and CDR2 is YYNGEE. There are 14 residues in the CDR3. This chain's CDR3 is CASKAGASTDTQYF. The CDR3 nucleotides are TGTGCCAGCAAAGCGGGGGCTAGCACAGATACGCAGTATTTT.

The chain has TRBV11-1 and TRBJ1-2; D not certain. The CDR3 contains 14 residues. The V gene lost 2 bases and the J gene lost 0 bases, with 7 bases spanning the gap. CDR1 is SGHAT, CDR2 FQDESV, per germline (reference sequence). DNA of the CDR3: TGTGCCAGCAGCTTAAACTACGCTAACTATGGCTACACCTTC. Protein product: CASSLNYANYGYTF.

The chain joins TRBV28 to TRBJ2-3, with a possible D match to TRBD2 (6 bases). This CDR3 is 14 amino acids long. The V end lost 8 bases, the J end lost 3 bases, and 15 bases lay between the germline ends. Germline V gene sequence: CDR1 MDHEN, CDR2 SYDVKM. The CDR3 sequence is CASRRPGGTDTQYF. CDR3 nucleotides: TGTGCCAGCCGTCGACCTGGGGGGACAGATACGCAGTATTTT.

V usage is TRBV19 and J usage is TRBJ1-1, with 8 bases identical to TRBD1. CDR1 and CDR2 from the germline V gene are LNHDA and SQIVND (reference sequence). CDR3 length equals 15 residues. J was trimmed by 2 bases and V by 6 bases; bases with no gene match: 8. CDR3 bases: TGTGCCAGTAGAGCGAACAGGGGGAGTAACACTGAAGCTTTCTTT. Protein sequence: CASRANRGSNTEAFF.

The V call is TRBV6-5, the J call TRBJ1-2; maybe TRBD1 (6 bases). CDR1 is MNHEY, CDR2 SVGAGI, per germline. With 6 bases removed from V and 7 bases from J, the gap between germline ends came to 21 bases. This CDR3 is 15 amino acids long. CDR3 amino acids: CASRPPGKGDLGYTF. The CDR3 nucleotides are TGTGCCAGCAGGCCACCCGGGAAGGGGGATCTTGGCTACACCTTC.

The rearrangement uses TRBV7-6 and TRBJ2-3; D is possibly TRBD2 (6 bases). This CDR3 comprises 14 residues. Germline V gene lookup returns CDR1 SGHVS and CDR2 FNYEAQ. Trimming cost V 2 bases and J 6 bases, with 12 bases left between them. CDR3 nucleotides: TGTGCCAGCAGCTTACCCGGGAGAGTCGATACGCAGTATTTT. It yields the protein CASSLPGRVDTQYF.

V usage is TRBV7-6 and J usage is TRBJ2-5; TRBD2 aligns across 14 bases. Germline loops: CDR1 SGHVS, CDR2 FNYEAQ. V shed 5 bases and J 3 bases; nucleotides not matched to a gene: 2. This CDR3 contains 15 residues. DNA for the CDR3: TGTGCCAGCAGCCCGGGACTAGCGGGGGAAGAGACCCAGTACTTC. This codes for CASSPGLAGEETQYF.

A few counts support this clone. J is TRBJ1-2 and V is TRBV7-9, with TRBD1 identical over 7 bases. Germline CDR1 is SEHNR and CDR2 is FQNEAQ (reference sequence). The CDR3 has 13 amino acids. The junction had 1 base not matched to a gene; V was cut back by 0 bases and J by 6 bases. The CDR3 coding sequence is TGTGCCAGCAGCTTAGCAGGGGGCCATGGCTACACCTTC. Encoded protein: CASSLAGGHGYTF.

This chain connects TRBV9 to TRBJ2-2, with no clear D. The CDR3 is 16 residues long. Germline values: CDR1 SGDLS, CDR2 YYNGEE. V gave up 3 bases and J gave up 3 bases, with 15 bases separating them. The CDR3 region has the DNA TGTGCCAGCAGCGCCGCCCGACCCCTCTACACCGGGGAGCTGTTTTTT. The encoded protein is CASSAARPLYTGELFF.

The V and J genes are TRBV7-8 and TRBJ2-3; 7 nucleotides match TRBD1. The CDR3 extends over 18 amino acids. Germline V gene data show CDR1 as SGHVS and CDR2 as FQNEAQ. V lost 1 base, J lost 6 bases, and 16 bases stayed unmatched. The CDR3 spells CASSLGGQQVVLPDTQYF. In nucleotides, the CDR3 is TGTGCCAGCAGCTTAGGGGGACAGCAGGTTGTTTTGCCGGATACGCAGTATTTT.

In its sample, this clone was seen once. The chain recombines TRBV21-1 with TRBJ2-7. TRBV21-1 has pseudogene status. The CDR3 extends over 15 amino acids. Here the CDR3 reads CASSSHGGSKDEQYF. CDR3 nucleotides: TGTGCCAGCAGCTCCCATGGGGGTTCTAAGGACGAGCAGTACTTC.

The chain has TRBV18 and TRBJ2-7, with D uncertain. V lost 6 bases and J lost 5, with 11 bases in between. This CDR3 is built from 12 residues. The germline gives CDR1 KGHSH, CDR2 LQKENI. DNA for the CDR3: TGTGCCAGCTCGCCCGGATCCAACGAGCAGTACTTC. As protein: CASSPGSNEQYF.